This record looks at one T cell receptor beta chain sequence and its context. This sample is drawn from a study of CD8 T cells in Susac syndrome. Unmatched junction bases numbered 7, after V lost 8 bases and J lost 8 bases. The CDR3 loop spans 12 amino acids. Germline CDR1 MNHEY, CDR2 SVGAGI. RNA was extracted with the RNeasy kit, and a quantity of about 0.45 to 1 ug was reverse transcribed using random hexamers. TCRdb analysed the immunoSEQ multiplex PCR reads with MiXCR anew, one entry per CDR3 protein. There are tens of thousands of distinct CDR3 sequences in the sample; 90% to 95% occur only once, and more than 0.13% lies in the top ten.

Sequencing used CD4+ T cells from PBMCs. This TCR came from a human donor with Susac syndrome. J is TRBJ1-2 and V is TRBV6-5, with TRBD1 identical over 8 bases. The CDR3 loop reads CASFQGAGGYTF. As DNA, the CDR3 is TGTGCCAGCTTCCAGGGGGCTGGCGGCTACACCTTC.